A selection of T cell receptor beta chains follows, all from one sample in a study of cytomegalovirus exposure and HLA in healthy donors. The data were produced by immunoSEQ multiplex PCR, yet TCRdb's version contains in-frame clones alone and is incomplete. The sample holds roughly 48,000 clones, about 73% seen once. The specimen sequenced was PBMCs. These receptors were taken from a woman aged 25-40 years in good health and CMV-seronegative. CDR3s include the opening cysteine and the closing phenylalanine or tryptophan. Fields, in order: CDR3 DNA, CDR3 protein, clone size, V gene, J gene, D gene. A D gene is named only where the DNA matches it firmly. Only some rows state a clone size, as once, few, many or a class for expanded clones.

CDR3 DNA: TGCGCCAGCAGCTTGACTAGCGGTAGCTCCTACGAGCAGTACTTC; CDR3 protein: CASSLTSGSSYEQYF; clone size: once; V gene: TRBV5-1; J gene: TRBJ2-7; D gene: TRBD2
CDR3 DNA: TGTGCCAGCAGCTTTGCGGGAACCTACAATGAGCAGTTCTTC; CDR3 protein: CASSFAGTYNEQFF; clone size: .; V gene: TRBV11-2; J gene: TRBJ2-1; D gene: .
CDR3 DNA: TGTGCCAGTAGCCGACAGGGAACCTCTAATTCACCCCTCCACTTT; CDR3 protein: CASSRQGTSNSPLHF; clone size: few; V gene: TRBV19; J gene: TRBJ1-6; D gene: TRBD1
CDR3 DNA: TGTGCCATCAGTGGGACTAGCGGGAGCGAAGAGACCCAGTACTTC; CDR3 protein: CAISGTSGSEETQYF; clone size: once; V gene: TRBV10-3; J gene: TRBJ2-5; D gene: TRBD2
CDR3 DNA: TGTGCCAGCAGCCGTCTAGGAAACACCGGGGAGCTGTTTTTT; CDR3 protein: CASSRLGNTGELFF; clone size: few; V gene: TRBV7-3; J gene: TRBJ2-2; D gene: .
CDR3 DNA: TGTGCCAGCAGCGAGGGACAGGGATTGAGGAGCAATCAGCCCCAGCATTTT; CDR3 protein: CASSEGQGLRSNQPQHF; clone size: .; V gene: TRBV2; J gene: TRBJ1-5; D gene: TRBD1
CDR3 DNA: TGTGCCAGCAGCTTAGCGCCAGGGGGAGGCTATGGCTACACCTTC; CDR3 protein: CASSLAPGGGYGYTF; clone size: few; V gene: TRBV7-2; J gene: TRBJ1-2; D gene: TRBD1
CDR3 DNA: TGTGCCAGCTCCCCCGGGAGTAGCGGTGAGCAGTTCTTC; CDR3 protein: CASSPGSSGEQFF; clone size: once; V gene: TRBV18; J gene: TRBJ2-1; D gene: .
CDR3 DNA: TGTGCCAGCTCATCCCCGACTGAGCAGTACTTC; CDR3 protein: CASSSPTEQYF; clone size: .; V gene: TRBV18; J gene: TRBJ2-7; D gene: .
CDR3 DNA: TGTGCCAGCAGTCTTATAGGGGGGACAGGGATAAAAGCTTTCTTT; CDR3 protein: CASSLIGGTGIKAFF; clone size: .; V gene: TRBV6-5; J gene: TRBJ1-1; D gene: TRBD1
CDR3 DNA: TGCGCCAGCAGCTTGGAGGGGCAGGGTATTTGGTCCGGGGAGCTGTTTTTT; CDR3 protein: CASSLEGQGIWSGELFF; clone size: .; V gene: TRBV5-1; J gene: TRBJ2-2; D gene: .
CDR3 DNA: TGTGCCTCCCACAGGGACAGGGGTAATGAAAAACTGTTTTTT; CDR3 protein: CASHRDRGNEKLFF; clone size: .; V gene: TRBV2; J gene: TRBJ1-4; D gene: TRBD1
CDR3 DNA: TGTGCCAGCAGCTTAGTAGCGGGACATATCTACGAGCAGTACTTC; CDR3 protein: CASSLVAGHIYEQYF; clone size: .; V gene: TRBV11-2; J gene: TRBJ2-7; D gene: TRBD2
CDR3 DNA: TGTGCCTGTCCTGACAGGGGAAACTATGGCTACACCTTC; CDR3 protein: CACPDRGNYGYTF; clone size: .; V gene: TRBV30; J gene: TRBJ1-2; D gene: TRBD1
CDR3 DNA: TGCGCCAGCAGACTTAGCGGGATTAGCTACGAGCAGTACTTC; CDR3 protein: CASRLSGISYEQYF; clone size: once; V gene: TRBV5-1; J gene: TRBJ2-7; D gene: TRBD2
CDR3 DNA: TGCGCCAGCAGCCAAGGGGACAGACCCTTCGGGGGAAGCCAAGAGACCCAGTACTTC; CDR3 protein: CASSQGDRPFGGSQETQYF; clone size: .; V gene: TRBV4-1; J gene: TRBJ2-5; D gene: .